This T cell receptor beta chain was identified in a study of T cell responses to AZD1222 COVID-19 vaccine. Using immunoSEQ multiplex PCR, the repertoire was profiled, and TCRdb retains in-frame clones only, with some absent. The sample has under 200,000 clones, 85% to 90% seen once. In the case of this clone: Its antigen remains unknown.

The germline CDR1 and CDR2 sequences are MDHEN and SYDVKM. V was clipped by 6 bases and J by 7 bases, with 12 bases between them. CDR3 length equals 12 residues. Study-wide findings and caveats: As reported, nearly half of all spike-specific TCRs target variant regions that are unmutated.

The specimen was peripheral blood, collected on day 0 of MenACWY control vaccination. This TCR was recovered from an adult in good health. V and J are TRBV28 and TRBJ1-2; the D is unclear. CDR3 amino acids: CASRFRLSGYTF. As DNA, the CDR3 is TGTGCCAGCAGATTCAGGCTCTCTGGCTACACCTTC.